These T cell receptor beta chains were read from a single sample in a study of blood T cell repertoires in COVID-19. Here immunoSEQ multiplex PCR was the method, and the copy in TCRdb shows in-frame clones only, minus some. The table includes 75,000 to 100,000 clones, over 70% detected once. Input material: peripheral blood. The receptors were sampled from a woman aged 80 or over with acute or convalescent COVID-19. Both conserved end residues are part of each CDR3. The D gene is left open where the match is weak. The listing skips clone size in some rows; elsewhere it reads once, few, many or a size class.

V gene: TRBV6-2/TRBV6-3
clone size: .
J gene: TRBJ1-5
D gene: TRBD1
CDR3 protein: CASRPDRVNQPQHF
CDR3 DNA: TGTGCCAGCAGACCTGACAGGGTTAATCAGCCCCAGCATTTT

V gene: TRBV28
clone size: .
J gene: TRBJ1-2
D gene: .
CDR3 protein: CASSLTTGNYGYTF
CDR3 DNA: TGTGCCAGCAGTTTAACTACAGGGAACTATGGCTACACCTTC

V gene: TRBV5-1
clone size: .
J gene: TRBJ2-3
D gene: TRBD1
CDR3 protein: CASSKQGDTDTQYF
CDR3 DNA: TGCGCCAGCAGCAAACAGGGGGACACAGATACGCAGTATTTT

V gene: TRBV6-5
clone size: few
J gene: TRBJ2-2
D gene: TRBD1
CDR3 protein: CAGGQGNTGELFF
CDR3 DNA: TGTGCCGGGGGACAGGGTAACACCGGGGAGCTGTTTTTT

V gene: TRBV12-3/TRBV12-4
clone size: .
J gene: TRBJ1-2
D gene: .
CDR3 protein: CASAKQVWGYTF
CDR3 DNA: TGTGCCTCCGCAAAACAGGTCTGGGGCTACACCTTC

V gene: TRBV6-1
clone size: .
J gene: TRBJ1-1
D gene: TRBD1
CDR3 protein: CASSDVGTGKIEAFF
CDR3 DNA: TGTGCCAGCAGTGACGTAGGGACAGGGAAGATTGAAGCTTTCTTT

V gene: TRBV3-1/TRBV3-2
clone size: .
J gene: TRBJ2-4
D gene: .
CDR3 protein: CASSQASIRGNIQYF
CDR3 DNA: TGTGCCAGCAGCCAAGCGTCGATTAGGGGAAACATTCAGTACTTC

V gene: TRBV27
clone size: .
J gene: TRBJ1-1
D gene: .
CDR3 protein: CASSLSYSGGTEAFF
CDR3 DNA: TGTGCCAGCAGTTTATCCTACAGCGGGGGCACTGAAGCTTTCTTT

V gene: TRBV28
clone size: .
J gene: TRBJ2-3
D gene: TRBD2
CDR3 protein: CASSLLAGSDTQYF
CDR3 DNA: TGTGCCAGCAGTTTGCTAGCGGGGTCAGATACGCAGTATTTT

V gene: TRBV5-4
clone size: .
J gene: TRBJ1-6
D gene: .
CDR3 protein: CASKEAGPSSYNSPLHF
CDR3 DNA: TGTGCCAGCAAAGAAGCTGGTCCGAGCTCCTATAATTCACCCCTCCACTTT

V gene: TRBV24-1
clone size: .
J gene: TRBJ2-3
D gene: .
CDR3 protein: CATARRGLKTDTQYF
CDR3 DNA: TGTGCCACCGCCCGGAGGGGCCTTAAAACAGATACGCAGTATTTT

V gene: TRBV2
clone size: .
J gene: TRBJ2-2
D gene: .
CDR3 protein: CASRRTTQSTGELFF
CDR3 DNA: TGTGCCAGTAGAAGGACTACCCAATCCACCGGGGAGCTGTTTTTT

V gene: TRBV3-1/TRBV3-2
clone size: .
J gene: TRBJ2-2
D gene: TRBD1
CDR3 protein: CASSRRQGGVLFF
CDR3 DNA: TGTGCCAGCAGCAGACGACAGGGGGGGGTACTGTTTTTT

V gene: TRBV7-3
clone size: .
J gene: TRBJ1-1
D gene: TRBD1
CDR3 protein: CASSHSGGNTEAFF
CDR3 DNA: TGTGCCAGCAGCCATTCAGGGGGTAATACTGAAGCTTTCTTT

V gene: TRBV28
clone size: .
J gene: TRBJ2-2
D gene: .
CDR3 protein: CASSLAGSGTGELFF
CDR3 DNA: TGTGCCAGCAGTTTAGCGGGCAGCGGCACCGGGGAGCTGTTTTTT

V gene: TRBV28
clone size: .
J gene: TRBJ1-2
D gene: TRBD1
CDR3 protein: CASSWGDRGLTYGYTF
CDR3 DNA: TGTGCCAGCAGTTGGGGCGACAGGGGGCTTACCTATGGCTACACCTTC

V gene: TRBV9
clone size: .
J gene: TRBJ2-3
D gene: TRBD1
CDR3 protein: CASSVGGQGTDTQYF
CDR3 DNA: TGTGCCAGCAGCGTAGGGGGACAGGGCACAGATACGCAGTATTTT

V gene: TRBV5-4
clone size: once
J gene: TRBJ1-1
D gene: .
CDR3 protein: CASSTPGTRFTEAFF
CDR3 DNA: TGTGCCAGCAGTACACCCGGGACACGCTTCACTGAAGCTTTCTTT

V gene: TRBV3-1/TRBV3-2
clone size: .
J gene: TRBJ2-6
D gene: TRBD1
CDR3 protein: CASSQGPRGYSGANVLTF
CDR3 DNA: TGTGCCAGCAGCCAAGGTCCCAGGGGGTACTCTGGGGCCAACGTCCTGACTTTC

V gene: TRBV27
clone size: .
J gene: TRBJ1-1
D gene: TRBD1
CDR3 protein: CASSTTLGQVAEAFF
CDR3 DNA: TGTGCCAGCAGCACAACGCTCGGACAGGTCGCTGAAGCTTTCTTT

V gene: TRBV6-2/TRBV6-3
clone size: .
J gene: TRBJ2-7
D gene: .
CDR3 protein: CASSYSIDSPYEQYF
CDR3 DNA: TGTGCCAGCAGTTACTCGATTGACAGCCCCTACGAGCAGTACTTC

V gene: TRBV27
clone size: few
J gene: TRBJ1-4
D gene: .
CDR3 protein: CASSLLGTTDEKLFF
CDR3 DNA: TGTGCCAGCAGTTTACTAGGGACAACGGACGAAAAACTGTTTTTT

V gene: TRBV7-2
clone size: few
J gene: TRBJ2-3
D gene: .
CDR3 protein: CASSLEAAGGRSTDTQYF
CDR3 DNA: TGTGCCAGCAGCTTAGAGGCGGCGGGCGGTCGGAGCACAGATACGCAGTATTTT

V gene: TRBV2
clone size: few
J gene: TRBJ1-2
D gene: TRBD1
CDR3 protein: CASGGQGERGYTF
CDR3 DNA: TGTGCCAGCGGGGGACAGGGCGAGCGTGGCTACACCTTC

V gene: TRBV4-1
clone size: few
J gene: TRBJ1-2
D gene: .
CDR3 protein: CASSRAEQGVFRYTF
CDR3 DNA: TGCGCCAGCAGCCGGGCGGAGCAGGGCGTGTTTCGCTACACCTTC

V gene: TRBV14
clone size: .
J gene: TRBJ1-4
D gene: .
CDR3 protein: CASSQTSGVGEKLFF
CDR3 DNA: TGTGCCAGCAGCCAAACGTCAGGGGTGGGTGAAAAACTGTTTTTT

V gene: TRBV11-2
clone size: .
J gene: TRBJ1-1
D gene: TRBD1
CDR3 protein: CASTRDRATEAFF
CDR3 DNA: TGTGCCAGCACCCGGGACAGGGCCACTGAAGCTTTCTTT

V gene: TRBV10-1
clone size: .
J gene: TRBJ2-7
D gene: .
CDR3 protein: CASPSRAYEQYF
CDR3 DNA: TGCGCCAGTCCTTCCCGGGCCTACGAGCAGTACTTC

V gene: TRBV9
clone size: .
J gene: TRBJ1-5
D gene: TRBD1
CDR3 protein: CASSSGGQHNQPQHF
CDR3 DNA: TGTGCCAGCAGCTCAGGGGGACAGCACAATCAGCCCCAGCATTTT

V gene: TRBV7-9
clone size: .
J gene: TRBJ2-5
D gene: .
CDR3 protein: CASSLSGAETQYF
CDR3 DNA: TGTGCCAGCAGCTTATCTGGGGCGGAGACCCAGTACTTC

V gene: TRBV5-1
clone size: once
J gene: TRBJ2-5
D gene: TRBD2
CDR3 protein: CASSLWAGDQETQYF
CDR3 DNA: TGCGCCAGCAGCTTGTGGGCGGGGGACCAAGAGACCCAGTACTTC

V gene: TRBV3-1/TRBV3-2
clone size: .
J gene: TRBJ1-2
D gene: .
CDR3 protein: CASSQRGEDGYTF
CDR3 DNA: TGTGCCAGCAGCCAGCGGGGAGAGGATGGCTACACCTTC

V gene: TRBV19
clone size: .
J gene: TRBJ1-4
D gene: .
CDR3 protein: CASNRLDEKLFF
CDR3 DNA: TGTGCCAGTAACAGGCTCGATGAAAAACTGTTTTTT

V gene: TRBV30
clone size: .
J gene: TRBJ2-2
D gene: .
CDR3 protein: CAWSGGHNTGELFF
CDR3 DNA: TGTGCCTGGAGTGGAGGTCACAACACCGGGGAGCTGTTTTTT

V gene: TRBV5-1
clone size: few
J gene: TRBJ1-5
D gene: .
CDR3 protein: CASRQDRESQPQHF
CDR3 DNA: TGCGCCAGCAGACAAGACAGAGAGTCTCAGCCCCAGCATTTT

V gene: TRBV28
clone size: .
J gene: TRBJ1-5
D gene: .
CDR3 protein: CASSLRQVGQPQHF
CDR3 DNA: TGTGCCAGCAGTCTCCGACAGGTTGGTCAGCCCCAGCATTTT

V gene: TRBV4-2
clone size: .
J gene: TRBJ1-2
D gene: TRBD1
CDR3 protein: CASSQDGGTGKVYGYTF
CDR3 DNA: TGTGCCAGCAGCCAAGATGGTGGGACAGGGAAAGTCTATGGCTACACCTTC

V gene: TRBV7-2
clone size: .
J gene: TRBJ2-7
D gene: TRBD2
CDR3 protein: CASSPSGAFESYEQYF
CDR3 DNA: TGTGCCAGCAGCCCTAGCGGAGCCTTTGAATCCTACGAGCAGTACTTC

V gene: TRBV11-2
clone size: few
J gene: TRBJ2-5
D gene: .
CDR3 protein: CASSRWEGAETQYF
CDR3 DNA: TGTGCCAGCAGCCGGTGGGAAGGGGCAGAGACCCAGTACTTC

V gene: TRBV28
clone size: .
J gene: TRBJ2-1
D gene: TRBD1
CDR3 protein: CASSYPGGNEQFF
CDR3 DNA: TGTGCCAGCAGTTACCCAGGGGGCAATGAGCAGTTCTTC

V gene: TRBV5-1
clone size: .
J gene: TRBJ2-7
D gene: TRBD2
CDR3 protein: CASSPAGGGGLPIEQYF
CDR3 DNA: TGCGCCAGCAGCCCCGCGGGGGGCGGGGGCCTCCCGATCGAGCAGTACTTC

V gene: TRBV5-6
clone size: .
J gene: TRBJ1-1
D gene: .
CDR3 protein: CASSAGGVSSRAFF
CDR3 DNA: TGTGCCAGCAGCGCGGGCGGGGTTTCGTCACGAGCTTTCTTT

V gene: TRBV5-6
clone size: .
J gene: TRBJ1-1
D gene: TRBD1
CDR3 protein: CASSLRTGRGGNTEAFF
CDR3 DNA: TGTGCCAGCAGCTTGAGGACAGGGAGGGGTGGGAACACTGAAGCTTTCTTT

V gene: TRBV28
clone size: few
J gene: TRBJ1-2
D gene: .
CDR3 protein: CASSSGSRGYTF
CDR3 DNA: TGTGCCAGCAGTTCGGGGTCCAGGGGCTACACCTTC

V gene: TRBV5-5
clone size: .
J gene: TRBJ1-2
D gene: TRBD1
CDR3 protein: CASSLQGRGYTF
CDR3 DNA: TGTGCCAGCAGCCTACAGGGGCGCGGCTACACCTTC

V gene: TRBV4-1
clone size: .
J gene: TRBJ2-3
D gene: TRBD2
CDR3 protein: CASSPQAGGSTDTQYF
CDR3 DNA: TGCGCCAGCAGCCCCCAGGCGGGGGGGAGCACAGATACGCAGTATTTT

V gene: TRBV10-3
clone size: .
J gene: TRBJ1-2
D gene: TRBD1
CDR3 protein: CAIKDRGLDYGYTF
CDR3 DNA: TGTGCCATCAAAGACAGGGGGCTGGACTATGGCTACACCTTC